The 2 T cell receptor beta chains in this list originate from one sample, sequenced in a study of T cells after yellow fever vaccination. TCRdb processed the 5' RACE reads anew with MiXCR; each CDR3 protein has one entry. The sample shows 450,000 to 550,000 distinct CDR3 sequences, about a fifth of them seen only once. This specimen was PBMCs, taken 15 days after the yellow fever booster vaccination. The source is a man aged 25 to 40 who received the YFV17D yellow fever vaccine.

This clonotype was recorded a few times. The CDR3 loop reads CASSSTGGREETQYF. CDR3 sequence (DNA): TGTGCCAGCAGTAGCACAGGGGGGAGAGAAGAGACCCAGTACTTC. V gene TRBV6-1 combines with J gene TRBJ2-5; 8 bases match TRBD1. Germline V lookup: CDR1 MNHNS, CDR2 SASEGT. The CDR3 sequence is 15 residues long. Trimming at V came to 5 bases and at J to 3 bases, leaving 8 bases not matched to a gene.

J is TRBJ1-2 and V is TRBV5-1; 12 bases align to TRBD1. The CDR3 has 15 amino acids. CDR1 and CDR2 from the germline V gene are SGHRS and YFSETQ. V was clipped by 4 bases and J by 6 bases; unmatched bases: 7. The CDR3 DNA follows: TGCGCCAGCAGCGGGGGACAGGGGGCGCTTAATGGCTACACCTTC. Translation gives CASSGGQGALNGYTF.